A single sample is the source of the 19 T cell receptor beta chains below, sequenced in a study of Graves' ophthalmopathy and Graves' hyperthyroidism. RNA transcripts yielded amplified TCR beta CDR3 regions. Second-round multiplex PCR came after a first-round RT-PCR that employed HTBI primers. TCRdb passed the multiplex PCR reads through MiXCR, listing each CDR3 protein once. The sample holds hundreds of thousands of distinct CDR3 sequences, roughly 40% seen once. Material for sequencing was peripheral blood. These receptor sequences come from an adult man with Graves' ophthalmopathy.

This chain connects TRBV12-3 or TRBV12-4 to TRBJ2-7; tentatively, D is TRBD1 or TRBD2 (5 bases each). Trimming took off 8 bases at V and 7 bases at J, with 6 bases between the two ends. This CDR3 is built from 9 residues. CDR3 amino acids: CASGGEQYF. The DNA of the CDR3 is TGTGCCAGCGGGGGTGAGCAGTACTTC.

The chain has TRBV11-2 and TRBJ2-5; no reliable D call. Trimming shortened V by 5 bases and J by 2 bases, and 15 bases separated the two germline ends. There are 15 residues in the CDR3. Germline V CDR1 and CDR2: SGHAT, FQNNGV. CDR3 bases: TGTGCCAGCAGCATAGTCCATTCCAAGCAAGAGACCCAGTACTTC. It specifies CASSIVHSKQETQYF.

This clonotype was counted at least ten times. This sequence joins TRBV7-9 and TRBJ2-5, with TRBD1 identical over 10 bases. Germline V gene sequence: CDR1 SEHNR, CDR2 FQNEAQ (reference sequence). The CDR3 is 13 amino acids. The V gene end was trimmed by 5 bases and the J gene end by 6 bases; junction bases not matched to a gene: 3. The CDR3 DNA is TGTGCCAGCAGCCGGGGACAGGGGCAGACCCAGTACTTC. Its translation is CASSRGQGQTQYF. Looking up the rest from reference TRBV7-9 and TRBJ2-5 gives the full variable domain: DTGVSQNPRHKITKRGQNVTFRCDPISEHNRLYWYRQTLGQGPEFLTYFQNEAQLEKSRLLSDRFSAERPKGSFSTLEIQRTEQGDSAMYLCASSRGQGQTQYFGPGTRLLVL.

CDR3 region: CASSDRGLRYEQYF. CDR3 in DNA: TGTGCCAGTAGCGACAGGGGACTTAGGTACGAGCAGTACTTC. This chain joins TRBV19 and TRBJ2-7; 8 positions match TRBD1. This CDR3 contains 14 residues. J lost 4 bases, V lost 6 bases, and 8 bases had no gene match. The germline CDR1 and CDR2 sequences are LNHDA and SQIVND (reference sequence).

Of note for this clonotype: A much more abundant neighbour one base away suggests this may be a read error. Likely a read error: the CDR3 ends without its conserved phenylalanine or tryptophan. The chain employs TRBV19 and TRBJ1-1, with D uncertain. V lost 3 bases to trimming and J lost 8 bases, with 13 bases between them. Germline values: CDR1 LNHDA, CDR2 SQIVND (reference sequence). The CDR3 length is 13 residues. The CDR3 nucleotides are TGTGCCAGTAGTATCGCCGGGAGTGGAGAAGCTTTCTCT. Translation gives CASSIAGSGEAFS.

The rearrangement uses TRBV20-1 and TRBJ1-2; D is uncertain. V was cut by 1 base and J by 4 bases, with 16 bases left in between. The CDR3 length is 15 residues. The germline V gene encodes CDR1 DFQATT and CDR2 SNEGSKA (reference sequence). CDR3 sequence (DNA): TGCAGTGCTAGAGTGGCAGAGGTTTTGGCCTATGGCTACACCTTC. It is translated as CSARVAEVLAYGYTF.

In the case of this clonotype: This clone may be a read error of a much larger clone one base away. The V call is TRBV24-1, the J call TRBJ1-2, with D uncertain. Germline values: CDR1 KGHDR, CDR2 SFDVKD. CDR3 length: 14 residues. Trimming left V 4 bases short and J 2 bases short, with 10 bases between. CDR3 amino acids: CATSEDTGNYGYTF. The CDR3 DNA follows: TGTGCCACCAGTGAGGATACGGGGAACTATGGCTACACCTTC.

The chain links TRBV11-2 to TRBJ2-1; D not certain. CDR1 is SGHAT, CDR2 FQNNGV, per germline. The CDR3 totals 13 residues. The V and J ends lost 5 bases and 8 bases respectively, with 13 bases between them. CDR3 bases: TGTGCCAGCAGCCCCCTCCGTCCCCATGAGCAGTTCTTC. This encodes CASSPLRPHEQFF.

The genes are TRBV20-1 and TRBJ2-7, with 8 bases fitting TRBD1. This CDR3 has 14 residues. Germline assignment: CDR1 DFQATT and CDR2 SNEGSKA (reference sequence). Germline trimming cut 4 bases from V and 5 bases from J; bases unmatched to any gene: 10. CDR3 in amino acids: CSATGLDRAHEQYF. The CDR3 coding sequence is TGCAGTGCTACGGGATTGGACAGGGCCCACGAGCAGTACTTC.

This clonotype was detected many times. The V and J genes are TRBV24-1 and TRBJ2-6; 7 bases line up with TRBD1. The CDR3 length is 16 residues. The germline CDR1 and CDR2 sequences are KGHDR and SFDVKD. V lost 4 bases to trimming and J lost 3 bases; unmatched junction nucleotides: 5. CDR3 DNA sequence: TGTGCCACCAGTGACTCTACAGGGGTTGGGGCCAACGTCCTGACTTTC. Residues: CATSDSTGVGANVLTF.

The chain combines TRBV19 with TRBJ2-7, with TRBD2 matching 12 bases. V dropped 6 bases and J dropped 2; count of bases not matched to a gene: 2. The CDR3 consists of 14 residues. Germline CDR1 and CDR2: LNHDA and SQIVND (reference sequence). As DNA, the CDR3 is TGTGCCAGTAGCTGGACTAGCGGGACCTACGAGCAGTACTTC. Protein product: CASSWTSGTYEQYF.

This clonotype has a count of ten or more. The rearrangement uses TRBV7-3 and TRBJ2-5; TRBD2 is a possible D gene (6 bases). Germline-derived CDR1 and CDR2 are SGHTA and FQGTGA. The CDR3 runs to 13 residues. Trimming took 4 bases from V and 5 from J, leaving 11 bases between them. The CDR3 spells CASSYGRGETQYF. The CDR3 DNA reads as TGTGCCAGCAGCTACGGACGGGGGGAGACCCAGTACTTC.

The chain links TRBV7-9 to TRBJ2-7, with D uncertain. Germline V CDR1 and CDR2: SEHNR, FQNEAQ (reference sequence). The V and J ends lost 5 bases and 7 bases respectively, with 15 bases between them. This CDR3 region has 13 residues. CDR3: CASSQEIVGEQYF. CDR3 sequence (DNA): TGTGCCAGCAGCCAAGAAATAGTAGGTGAGCAGTACTTC.

This clonotype was picked up many times. The chain carries TRBV7-9 and TRBJ2-5; no reliable D call. This CDR3 has 12 amino acids. Between the trimmed V and J ends, which lost 5 bases and 5 bases, there was a span of 9 bases. Germline assignment: CDR1 SEHNR and CDR2 FQNEAQ (reference sequence). In nucleotides, the CDR3 is TGTGCCAGCAGCAATCTAATGGAGACCCAGTACTTC. It encodes CASSNLMETQYF.

This clonotype was detected a few times. The chain links TRBV7-2 to TRBJ1-6, with TRBD1 as a possible D gene (6 bases). Germline assignment: CDR1 SGHTA and CDR2 FQGNSA. V was pared by 5 bases and J by 5 bases, with 13 bases between. The CDR3 has 15 amino acids. The CDR3 DNA reads as TGTGCCAGCAGCCGCGGACAGCCTAATAATTCACCCCTCCACTTT. This sequence encodes CASSRGQPNNSPLHF.

The rearrangement links TRBV11-1 to TRBJ2-5; 7 positions agree with TRBD1. This CDR3 is 16 amino acids long. With V trimmed by 1 base and J by 9 bases, 14 bases remained unmatched. Per the germline V gene, CDR1 is SGHAT and CDR2 is FQDESV (reference sequence). CDR3 loop: CASSLDRGDSNQPQYF. The CDR3 DNA reads TGTGCCAGCAGCTTAGACAGGGGAGATAGCAATCAGCCCCAGTACTTC.

Remarks on this clonotype: One base away lies a much larger clone, so this may be a sequencing read error. The chain uses TRBV25-1 and TRBJ1-3; the D is unclear. The CDR3 loop spans 14 amino acids. Germline CDR1 MGHDK, CDR2 SYGVNS. Deletions cut 3 bases from V and 3 bases from J, with 9 bases between. CDR3 DNA: TGTGCCAGCAGTGATCTGACGAGTGGAAACACCATATATTTT. Translated: CASSDLTSGNTIYF.

This clonotype was recorded many times. CDR3 nucleotides: TGTGCCAGCTGCAGAGATAATTCACCCCTCCACTTT. This sequence encodes CASCRDNSPLHF. This sequence joins TRBV7-9 and TRBJ1-6; D is unclear. The germline V gene encodes CDR1 SEHNR and CDR2 FQNEAQ (reference sequence). The CDR3 consists of 12 residues. Trimming took off 8 bases at V and 5 bases at J, with 7 bases between the two ends. Full variable domain (outside the CDR3, taken from reference TRBV7-9 and TRBJ1-6): DTGVSQNPRHKITKRGQNVTFRCDPISEHNRLYWYRQTLGQGPEFLTYFQNEAQLEKSRLLSDRFSAERPKGSFSTLEIQRTEQGDSAMYLCASCRDNSPLHFGNGTRLTVT.

V gene TRBV7-9 combines with J gene TRBJ2-7, with D perhaps TRBD1 (6 bases). Germline values: CDR1 SEHNR, CDR2 FQNEAQ (reference sequence). CDR3 size: 14 residues. Trimming stripped 6 bases from V and 2 bases from J, with 14 bases between. CDR3 sequence (DNA): TGTGCCAGCAGTGAAGTACAGGGACCCTACGAGCAGTACTTC. Protein: CASSEVQGPYEQYF.